These T cell receptor beta chains were read from a single sample in a study of blood T cell repertoires in COVID-19. Sequencing was performed with immunoSEQ multiplex PCR; in TCRdb, only in-frame clones are kept and a portion is missing. The sample has approximately 200,000 clones, 88% seen once. Specimen: peripheral blood. All receptors come from a woman in her 30s with acute or convalescent COVID-19. The CDR3 runs from the conserved cysteine through the conserved F or W. Each record gives: V gene, J gene, D gene, CDR3 protein, CDR3 DNA. A D gene is named only where the DNA matches it firmly.

>TRBV2|TRBJ2-7|TRBD2
CASLAGGDEQYF
TGTGCCAGCTTAGCGGGAGGAGATGAGCAGTACTTC
>TRBV9|TRBJ2-2|NA
CASSVAGPGELFF
TGTGCCAGCAGCGTAGCCGGTCCTGGGGAGCTGTTTTTT
>TRBV5-1|TRBJ1-2|NA
CASSAGLWGYTF
TGCGCCAGCAGCGCGGGGCTATGGGGCTACACCTTC
>TRBV4-1|TRBJ2-7|TRBD2
CASSQAGGPSHQYF
TGCGCCAGCAGCCAAGCGGGAGGGCCGTCCCACCAGTACTTC
>TRBV9|TRBJ1-1|NA
CASSVAGGLNTEAFF
TGTGCCAGCAGCGTAGCGGGGGGCCTGAACACTGAAGCTTTCTTT
>TRBV5-1|TRBJ1-1|NA
CASSLSGVRDTEAFF
TGCGCCAGCAGCTTATCAGGGGTTAGGGACACTGAAGCTTTCTTT
>TRBV9|TRBJ2-5|NA
CASSVDGGAGETQYF
TGTGCCAGCAGCGTAGACGGGGGAGCGGGAGAGACCCAGTACTTC
>TRBV6-2/TRBV6-3|TRBJ2-5|NA
CASSSPVQETQYF
TGTGCCAGCAGTTCCCCCGTTCAAGAGACCCAGTACTTC
>TRBV28|TRBJ2-5|TRBD2
CASTSGSLETQYF
TGTGCCAGCACTAGCGGGAGCCTCGAGACCCAGTACTTC
>TRBV11-3|TRBJ2-2|TRBD1
CASNPQGMGGELFF
TGTGCCAGCAACCCACAGGGGATGGGCGGGGAGCTGTTTTTT
>TRBV9|TRBJ2-1|NA
CASSKRGDGVGEQFF
TGTGCCAGCAGCAAACGCGGGGATGGCGTGGGTGAGCAGTTCTTC
>TRBV6-1|TRBJ1-6|NA
CASSENRSNSPLHF
TGTGCCAGCAGTGAAAACCGGTCCAATTCACCCCTCCACTTT
>TRBV5-5|TRBJ2-1|NA
CASSLTLYNEQFF
TGTGCCAGCAGCCTAACTTTATACAATGAGCAGTTCTTC
>TRBV5-4|TRBJ2-3|TRBD2
CASSKGWLAGVDTQYF
TGTGCCAGCAGCAAAGGGTGGCTAGCGGGAGTAGATACGCAGTATTTT
>TRBV2|TRBJ2-1|NA
CASSELGPSYNEQFF
TGTGCCAGCAGTGAACTCGGTCCATCCTACAATGAGCAGTTCTTC
>TRBV6-6|TRBJ2-1|NA
CASSKGVSYNEQFF
TGTGCCAGCAGCAAAGGGGTGTCCTACAATGAGCAGTTCTTC
>TRBV7-2|TRBJ2-1|NA
CASSSSSYSNEQFF
TGTGCCAGCAGCAGCTCGAGTTATTCCAATGAGCAGTTCTTC
>TRBV3-1/TRBV3-2|TRBJ1-2|NA
CASSQQGGGENGYTF
TGTGCCAGCAGCCAACAAGGAGGGGGGGAGAATGGCTACACCTTC
>TRBV7-9|TRBJ2-7|TRBD2
CASSPTRGGTTYEQYF
TGTGCCAGCAGCCCCACACGGGGGGGGACCACCTACGAGCAGTACTTC